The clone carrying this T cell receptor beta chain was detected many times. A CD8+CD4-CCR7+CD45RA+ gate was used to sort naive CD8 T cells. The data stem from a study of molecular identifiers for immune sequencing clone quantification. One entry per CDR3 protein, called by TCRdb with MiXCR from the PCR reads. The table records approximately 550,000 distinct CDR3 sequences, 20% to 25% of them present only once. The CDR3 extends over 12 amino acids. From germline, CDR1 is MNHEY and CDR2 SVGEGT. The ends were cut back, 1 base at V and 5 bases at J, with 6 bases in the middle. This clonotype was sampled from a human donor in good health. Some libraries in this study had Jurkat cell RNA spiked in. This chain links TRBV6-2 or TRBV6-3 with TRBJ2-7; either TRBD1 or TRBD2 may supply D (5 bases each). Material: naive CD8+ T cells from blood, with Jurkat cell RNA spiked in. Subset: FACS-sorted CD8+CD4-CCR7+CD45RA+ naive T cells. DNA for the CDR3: TGTGCCAGCAGTTACTGGGGGAACGAGCAGTACTTC. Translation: CASSYWGNEQYF.